A selection of T cell receptor beta chains follows, all from one sample in a study of CD4 T cells in relation to SARS-CoV-2 and coronaviruses. Using immunoSEQ multiplex PCR, the repertoire was profiled, and TCRdb retains in-frame clones only, with some absent. Of tens of thousands of clones listed, about 81% are singletons. These TCRs' antigens remain unknown. Specimen: CD4+ T cells from PBMCs, cultured in vitro. Receptors were obtained from a human donor in good health. Both conserved end residues are part of each CDR3. The D gene is left open where the match is weak. Rows may omit the clone size; those that give it use once, few, many or a size class.

CDR3aa	CDR3nt	v_gene	j_gene	abundance	d_gene
CASSPSFGRVQETQYF	TGTGCCAGCAGTCCAAGCTTCGGCAGGGTCCAAGAGACCCAGTACTTC	TRBV4-2	TRBJ2-5	NA	NA
CASSKLAGITDTQYF	TGTGCCAGCAGCAAACTAGCGGGAATCACAGATACGCAGTATTTT	TRBV7-9	TRBJ2-3	NA	TRBD2
CASSLSGGDTQYF	TGTGCCAGCAGCTTAAGCGGGGGGGATACGCAGTATTTT	TRBV5-4	TRBJ2-3	NA	TRBD2
CASSERYRGTINEQFF	TGTGCCAGCAGTGAAAGGTACAGGGGGACAATCAATGAGCAGTTCTTC	TRBV2	TRBJ2-1	once	TRBD1
CASSPSFVTGEGETQYF	TGTGCCAGCAGCCCTAGCTTTGTTACAGGGGAGGGCGAGACCCAGTACTTC	TRBV7-9	TRBJ2-5	NA	NA
CATRLAGVGTQYF	TGTGCCACCAGACTAGCGGGAGTAGGGACCCAGTACTTC	TRBV15	TRBJ2-5	NA	TRBD2
CASGGATNTGELFF	TGTGCTAGTGGAGGGGCCACGAACACCGGGGAGCTGTTTTTT	TRBV12-5	TRBJ2-2	NA	NA
CASSYLLGQPQHF	TGTGCCAGCAGCTACCTCCTTGGTCAGCCCCAGCATTTT	TRBV12-3/TRBV12-4	TRBJ1-5	NA	NA
CAWAYQPGANSGANVLTF	TGTGCCTGGGCGTACCAACCGGGCGCGAACTCTGGGGCCAACGTCCTGACTTTC	TRBV30	TRBJ2-6	NA	NA
CASSELAGGVHNEQFF	TGTGCTAGCAGCGAACTAGCGGGAGGTGTCCACAATGAGCAGTTCTTC	TRBV7-7	TRBJ2-1	NA	TRBD2
CASSSTYTGELFF	TGTGCCAGCAGCTCCACCTACACCGGGGAGCTGTTTTTT	TRBV11-3	TRBJ2-2	few	NA
CASSLRRAPGYNEQFF	TGTGCCAGCAGTTTACGGAGGGCCCCGGGATACAATGAGCAGTTCTTC	TRBV28	TRBJ2-1	NA	NA
CASSYKRGLLDTEAFF	TGTGCCAGCAGTTACAAAAGGGGGCTTTTGGACACTGAAGCTTTCTTT	TRBV6-2/TRBV6-3	TRBJ1-1	NA	TRBD1
CAIGQDPTEAFF	TGTGCCATAGGACAGGACCCCACTGAAGCTTTCTTT	TRBV10-3	TRBJ1-1	NA	TRBD1
CASSLLGGVGTDTQYF	TGTGCCAGCAGCCTGCTCGGGGGAGTAGGCACAGATACGCAGTATTTT	TRBV7-2	TRBJ2-3	NA	NA
CASSKDRYSNQPQHF	TGTGCCAGCAGTAAGGACAGATATAGCAATCAGCCCCAGCATTTT	TRBV2	TRBJ1-5	few	NA
CASSPQSGGSYNEQFF	TGTGCCAGCTCACCCCAGAGCGGGGGCTCCTACAATGAGCAGTTCTTC	TRBV18	TRBJ2-1	NA	TRBD2
CASSQAAGRVNEQFF	TGTGCCAGCAGCCAAGCGGCTGGGAGGGTCAATGAGCAGTTCTTC	TRBV7-2	TRBJ2-1	NA	TRBD2
CASSQTPIRGVNQPQHF	TGCGCCAGCAGCCAAACCCCAATCCGGGGGGTCAATCAGCCCCAGCATTTT	TRBV4-1	TRBJ1-5	NA	NA
CASSLGRWNTEAFF	TGTGCCAGCAGCTTGGGACGGTGGAACACTGAAGCTTTCTTT	TRBV11-1	TRBJ1-1	NA	NA
CASSYRAGVAKNIQYF	TGTGCCAGCAGTTACCGGGCGGGGGTAGCCAAAAACATTCAGTACTTC	TRBV6-5	TRBJ2-4	once	TRBD2
CASSLNTGTTRETQYF	TGTGCCAGCAGCTTAAATACCGGGACAACCAGAGAGACCCAGTACTTC	TRBV7-2	TRBJ2-5	NA	NA
CASSLLQGYGYTF	TGTGCCAGCAGTCTCCTCCAGGGATATGGCTACACCTTC	TRBV11-2	TRBJ1-2	NA	NA
CASSPRLISTDTQYF	TGTGCCAGCAGCCCTCGACTCATTAGCACAGATACGCAGTATTTT	TRBV2	TRBJ2-3	NA	NA
CASSEGGSYEQYF	TGTGCCAGCAGCGAGGGGGGCTCATACGAGCAGTACTTC	TRBV9	TRBJ2-7	NA	NA
CASSQRQAYGYTF	TGTGCCAGCAGCCAACGACAGGCATATGGCTACACCTTC	TRBV6-5	TRBJ1-2	NA	NA
CSVDGTGGATDTQYF	TGCAGCGTTGATGGGACGGGCGGGGCCACAGATACGCAGTATTTT	TRBV29-1	TRBJ2-3	NA	NA
CASSPAPASGNTIYF	TGTGCCAGCAGCCCAGCCCCTGCCTCTGGAAACACCATATATTTT	TRBV9	TRBJ1-3	few	NA
CASSFRIYGYTF	TGTGCCAGCAGTTTCCGGATCTATGGCTACACCTTC	TRBV28	TRBJ1-2	NA	NA
CASSLKSGQSYNEQFF	TGTGCCAGCAGCTTGAAGAGCGGGCAATCCTACAATGAGCAGTTCTTC	TRBV5-4	TRBJ2-1	NA	NA
CASSLSGPYVLQFF	TGTGCCAGCAGCCTCAGCGGCCCCTATGTTCTGCAGTTCTTC	TRBV6-5	TRBJ2-1	NA	NA
CAISERGGVYNEQFF	TGTGCCATCAGTGAGCGGGGGGGCGTCTACAATGAGCAGTTCTTC	TRBV10-3	TRBJ2-1	NA	TRBD2